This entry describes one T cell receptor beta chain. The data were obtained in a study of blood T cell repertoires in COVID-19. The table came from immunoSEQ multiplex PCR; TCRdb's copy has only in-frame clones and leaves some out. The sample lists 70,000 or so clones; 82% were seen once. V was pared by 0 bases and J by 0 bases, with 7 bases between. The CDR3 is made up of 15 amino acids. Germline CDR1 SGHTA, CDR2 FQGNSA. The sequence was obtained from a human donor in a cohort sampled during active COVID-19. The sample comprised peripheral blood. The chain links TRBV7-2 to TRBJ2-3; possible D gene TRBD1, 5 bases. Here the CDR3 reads CASSLAGQSTDTQYF. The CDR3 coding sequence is TGTGCCAGCAGCTTAGCTGGACAAAGCACAGATACGCAGTATTTT.